Given below is one T cell receptor (beta chain) in context. The antigen this receptor binds is unknown. No base quality information exists; no much larger clone differs at one position. The library came from the immunoSEQ multiplex PCR assay. The multiplex PCR relied on a mix of 60 forward primers for TCR Vbeta segments and 13 reverse primers for TCR Jbeta segments. Amplification of the CDR3 region of rearranged TCR beta genes was performed with a multiplex PCR assay on genomic DNA. The Illumina HiSeq System was used to sequence the amplified TCR beta libraries as 87-base-pair reads. In the paper's pipeline: Across the 500 to 750 repertoires, a later analysis counted 80 million or so unique TCR beta chains, roughly 11 million of which were shared by at least two donors. A nearest-neighbor algorithm error-corrected the raw reads and collapsed the reads into unique sequences, merging closely related sequences to remove PCR and sequencing errors. To assign V, D and J gene segments, CDR3 sequences were aligned to IMGT reference sequences. For a sequence to be retained, a match of at least six nucleotides was required to both a V gene segment and a J gene segment. A rearrangement counted as productive if the CDR3 had no stop codons and remained in frame with V and J, and every other rearrangement counted as non-productive. CDR3 was defined according to IMGT convention as the region running from the second conserved V-encoded cysteine to the conserved J-encoded phenylalanine. Sequences without an unambiguous match to a single V gene segment were excluded from the earlier analysis of almost 600 of the donors. An earlier analysis of 587 of the donors classified V segments as functional when productive rearrangements were above 56.7% and as segregating when the standard deviation between donors was above 5%. A statistical classification framework was developed to diagnose cytomegalovirus status using the catalog of TCR beta chain sequences. V and J gene assignment, in a later analysis, came from comparing TCR nucleotide sequences with IMGT/GENE-DB human TR gene sequences. A later analysis assigned CDR3 sequences and most-parsimonious VDJ recombination scenarios with the TCRdist pipeline. In a later analysis, each TCR beta chain was defined by its CDR3 amino acid sequence together with its V-gene family, and reads lacking a unique V-gene family were excluded. A later analysis removed 450 to 600 highly shared, low-generation-probability nucleotide sequences to deal with suspected cross-contamination and a sequencing artifact. A later analysis calculated a clonal expansion index for each public chain from normalized within-repertoire ranks of inferred template counts. A later analysis computed generation probabilities with a VDJ recombination model fitted to out-of-frame rearrangements, and checked the results against IGoR. In a later analysis, TCR-TCR, TCR-HLA and TCR-CMV co-occurrence was scored with hypergeometric tests, and a repertoire-size bias correction was applied to TCR pairs. In a later analysis, false discovery rates were estimated by permuting HLA or CMV assignments 20 times. In a later analysis, co-occurring TCRs were grouped with DBSCAN, and TCRdist sequence similarity was added when clustering was performed within HLA-allele-positive subsets. Repertoires with fewer than 30,000 or more than 120,000 public chains, plus five repertoires with anomalous nucleotide sharing, were excluded from co-occurrence clustering. Held by TCRdb, this immuneACCESS table contains in-frame sequences only and omits some clones. Under half of the omission traces to an unresolved V gene where checked; the cause of the rest is unknown. V and J calls and clone size are those listed in that table; D and trimming were worked out from the DNA. Within this sample are over 150,000 clones, with 80% to 90% of them counted one time only. The ten most abundant clones make up roughly 7.5% of the sample.

In total, more than 500 healthy bone marrow donors made up the cohort. Cohort members were all nominally healthy when sampled, although unrecorded immune exposures were likely present. The donor tested CMV seropositive, placing the donor among the 289 seropositive members of the cohort. A peripheral blood sample was provided by each donor, and peripheral blood mononuclear cells were used for TCR beta sequencing. The Qiagen DNeasy Blood Extraction Kit was used to extract genomic DNA from the blood cell samples. This record belongs to a study of cytomegalovirus exposure and HLA in healthy donors (dated by TCRdb to about 2017). Describing the broader study: An earlier analysis of approximately 590 of the donors reported 250 to 300 Gb of sequence data and approximately 110 million unique TCR beta sequences from about 179 million T cells. Roughly 300 gigabases of sequencing data and approximately 93 million unique TCR sequences were included in an early release covering several hundred HLA-typed donors. The study aimed to test whether signatures of past pathogen exposure could be identified by cataloging public T cell receptors. The genetic ancestry cluster associated with self-reported Caucasian donors included 65% to 90% of the roughly 390 genotyped donors. Besides the first cohort of hundreds of subjects, a separate validation cohort made up of roughly 120 different subjects was used. Roughly 5 DR-DQ haplotypes were handled as single units for association and clustering, since linkage in the cohort was strong. HLA typing included class I and class II loci at four-digit resolution. Among 350 to 400 genotyped donors of the cohort, an average of about 240,000 unique TCR beta nucleotide sequences were sequenced per donor, roughly a sixth of them non-productive. The study used immunosequencing to profile the T cell repertoires of approximately 640 subjects and linked those repertoires to cytomegalovirus serostatus. Typing coverage differed by locus: A, B, C, DRB1 and DQB1 were typed in roughly 620-630 donors, DQA1 in about 560, DPA1 in some 610, and DPB1 in just under 490. The later analysis used no new phenotypic data to find candidate immune exposures, relying instead on TCR beta sequences and their occurrence across donors. In a later analysis, previously published TCR beta repertoires from 670 or so donors were re-analyzed and high-resolution HLA genotyping was added so that TCR occurrence patterns could be studied. A later genetic analysis took genome-wide SNP genotypes for about three fifths of the 666 donors and used that subset as a discovery cohort. Donor age, sex, ethnicity and CMV serostatus were compiled together with the repertoire data. Every discovery cohort repertoire had been produced on one sequencing platform. To predict cytomegalovirus infection status, the study brought together high-throughput TCR immunosequencing, statistical association of individual TCRs with disease status, and machine learning. An earlier analysis of 587 of the donors used high-throughput TCR beta sequencing to judge whether each TCR beta V gene segment behaved as functional or pseudogenic. Overall results and qualifications from the work: A further reported finding was that TCR beta sequences accurately predicted the HLA-A and HLA-B alleles for most subjects in the first cohort. The authors suggested that the approach could potentially be generalized to other disease states and immunological phenotypes. Cytomegalovirus status was reported to be diagnosed by the classifier with high specificity and sensitivity in both the original and validation cohorts. The 87-base-pair reads could not distinguish some IMGT-functional V segments, including TRBV6-2 and TRBV6-3, so those segments were excluded. In this cohort, only TCR beta chains were sequenced, and detectable features were limited by the absence of alpha or paired-chain data. In a later analysis, the rate of TCR association differed among HLA loci, with DRB1 alleles having the most associated TCRs and HLA-C alleles having the fewest. Linkage disequilibrium might explain the correlated functional status among segregating V segments, but an unknown experimental factor could not be ruled out. HLA typing was unavailable for some donors at each locus, so association tests used only the typed subset. In an earlier analysis of approximately 590 of the donors, most TCR beta V segments appeared in productive rearrangements about 87% or about 30% of the time, broadly matching IMGT annotations. In the study, around 160 TCR beta chains were listed as associated with cytomegalovirus. A cluster of highly shared sequence variants was judged likely to be a technical artifact of the sequencing pipeline. A later genetic analysis associated a missense DCLRE1C variant with V-gene and J-gene trimming of TCR beta chains, and an independent cohort replicated the association. The presence/absence analyses assumed that sequencing depth was roughly uniform across donors, and that assumption may not be true. Immune exposure information for the cohort was limited to CMV serostatus. According to a later analysis, parvovirus B19, influenza, CMV and Epstein-Barr virus appeared linked to several top co-occurrence clusters. When HLA alleles, especially DR and DQ, strongly co-occurred, TCR associations were difficult to assign to individual alleles. In vitro tests confirmed that a few of the cytomegalovirus-associated TCR beta chains recognize cytomegalovirus antigens. Specific HLA alleles were associated with roughly 17,000 TCR beta sequences at a false discovery rate of 0.05 in a later analysis. The earlier analysis of around 600 of the donors excluded around 17 rarely observed V segments, including chromosome 9 orphons, because counts were too low. According to a later genetic analysis, donors in an Asian-associated ancestry cluster had fewer N-insertions in productive TCRs than the approximately 650-donor mean. In a later analysis, most CMV-associated TCR beta chains were found to appear HLA-restricted, with HLA associations seemingly driven largely by CMV exposure. In a later analysis, HLA-associated TCR beta chains showed more clonal expansion and lower generation probabilities than non-associated chains that were equally common. Most TCR sequences were observed very rarely across donors, whereas some public TCRs were present in many individuals.

The CDR3 covers 18 residues, taking in both the cysteine and the phenylalanine. Of all the DNA, just the CDR3 is kept, 54 bases in frame from base 1. The germline V gene encodes CDR1 SGHRS and CDR2 YFSETQ. V trim: 4 bases; J trim: 2 bases; unmatched bases: 9. This sequence was found in a woman aged 25 to 39 in good health and CMV-seropositive. The material sequenced was PBMCs. The rearranged chain carries TRBV5-1 and TRBJ1-6; TRBD1 aligns with 10 central bases. The CDR3 region reads CASSPGQGSSTYNSPLHF. In nucleotide form, the sequence is TGCGCCAGCAGCCCGGGACAGGGGTCCAGCACCTATAATTCACCCCTCCACTTT.